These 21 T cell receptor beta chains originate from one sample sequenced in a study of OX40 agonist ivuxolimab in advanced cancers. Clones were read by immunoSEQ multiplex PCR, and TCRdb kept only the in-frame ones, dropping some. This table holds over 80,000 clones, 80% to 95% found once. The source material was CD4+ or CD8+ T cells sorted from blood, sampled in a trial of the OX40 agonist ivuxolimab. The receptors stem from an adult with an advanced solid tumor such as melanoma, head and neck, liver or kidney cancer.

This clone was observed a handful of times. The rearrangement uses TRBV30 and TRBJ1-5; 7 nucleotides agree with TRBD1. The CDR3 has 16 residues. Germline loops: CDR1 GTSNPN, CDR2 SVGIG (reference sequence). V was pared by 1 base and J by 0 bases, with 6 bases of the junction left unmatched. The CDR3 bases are TGTGCCTGGAGTGCGGCCGGGACAGTTAGCAATCAGCCCCAGCATTTT. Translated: CAWSAAGTVSNQPQHF. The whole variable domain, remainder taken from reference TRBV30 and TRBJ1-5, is SQTIHQWPATLVQPVGSPLSLECTVEGTSNPNLYWYRQAAGRGLQLLFYSVGIGQISSEVPQNLSASRPQDRQFILSSKKLLLSDSGFYLCAWSAAGTVSNQPQHFGDGTRLSIL.

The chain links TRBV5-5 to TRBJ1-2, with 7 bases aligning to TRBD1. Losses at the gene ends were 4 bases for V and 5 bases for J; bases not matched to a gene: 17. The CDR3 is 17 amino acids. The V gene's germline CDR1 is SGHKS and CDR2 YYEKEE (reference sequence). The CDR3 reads CASSPTGTESLRYGYTF. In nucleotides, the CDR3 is TGTGCCAGCAGCCCTACGGGGACAGAGAGTTTACGGTATGGCTACACCTTC.

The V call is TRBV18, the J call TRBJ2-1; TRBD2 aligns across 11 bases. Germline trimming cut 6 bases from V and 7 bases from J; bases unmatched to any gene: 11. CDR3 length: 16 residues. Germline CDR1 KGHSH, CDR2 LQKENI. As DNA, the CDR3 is TGTGCCAGCTCGAGTCTACTAGCGGGAGCGCGGAATGAGCAGTTCTTC. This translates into CASSSLLAGARNEQFF. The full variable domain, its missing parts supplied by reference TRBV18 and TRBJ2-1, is NAGVMQNPRHLVRRRGQEARLRCSPMKGHSHVYWYRQLPEEGLKFMVYLQKENIIDESGMPKERFSAEFPKEGPSILRIQQVVRGDSAAYFCASSSLLAGARNEQFFGPGTRLTVL.

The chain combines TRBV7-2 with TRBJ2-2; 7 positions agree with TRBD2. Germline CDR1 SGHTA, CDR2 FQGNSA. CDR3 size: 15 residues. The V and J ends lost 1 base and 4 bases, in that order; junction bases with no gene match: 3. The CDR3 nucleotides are TGTGCCAGCAGCTTAGGCAGCGGGGTCACCGGGGAGCTGTTTTTT. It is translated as CASSLGSGVTGELFF.

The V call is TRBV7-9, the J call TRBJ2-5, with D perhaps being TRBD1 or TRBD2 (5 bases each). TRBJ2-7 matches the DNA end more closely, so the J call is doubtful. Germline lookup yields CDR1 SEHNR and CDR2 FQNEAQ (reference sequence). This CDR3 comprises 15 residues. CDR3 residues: CASSFGAEPHYEQYF. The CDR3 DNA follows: TGTGCCAGCAGCTTCGGGGCCGAGCCTCACTACGAGCAGTACTTC.

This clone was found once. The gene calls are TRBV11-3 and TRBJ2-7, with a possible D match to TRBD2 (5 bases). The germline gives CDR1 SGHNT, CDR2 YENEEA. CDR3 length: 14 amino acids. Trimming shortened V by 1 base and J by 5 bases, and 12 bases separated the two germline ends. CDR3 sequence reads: CASSLGGAAHEQYF. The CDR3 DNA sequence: TGTGCCAGCAGCTTAGGGGGAGCGGCCCACGAGCAGTACTTC.

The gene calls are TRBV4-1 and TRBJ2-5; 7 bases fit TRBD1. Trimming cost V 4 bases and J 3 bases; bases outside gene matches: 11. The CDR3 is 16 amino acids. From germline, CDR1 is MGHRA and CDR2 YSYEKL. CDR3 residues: CASSLGGIEGKETQYF. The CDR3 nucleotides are TGCGCCAGCAGCCTAGGGGGCATTGAGGGAAAAGAGACCCAGTACTTC.

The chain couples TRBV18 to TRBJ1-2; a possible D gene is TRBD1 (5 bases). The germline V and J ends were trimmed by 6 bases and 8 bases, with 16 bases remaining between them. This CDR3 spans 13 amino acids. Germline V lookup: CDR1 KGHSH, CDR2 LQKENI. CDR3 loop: CASSRDPGIGYTF. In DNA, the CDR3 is TGTGCCAGCTCCAGGGACCCGGGAATCGGCTACACCTTC.

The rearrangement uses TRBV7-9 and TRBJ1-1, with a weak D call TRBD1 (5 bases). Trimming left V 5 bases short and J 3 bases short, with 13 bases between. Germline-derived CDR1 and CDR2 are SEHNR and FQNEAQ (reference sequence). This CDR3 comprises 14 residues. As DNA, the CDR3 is TGTGCCAGCAGCCCAGAAGCAGGGTACACTGAAGCTTTCTTT. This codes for CASSPEAGYTEAFF. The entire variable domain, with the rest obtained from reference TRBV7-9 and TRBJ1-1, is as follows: DTGVSQNPRHKITKRGQNVTFRCDPISEHNRLYWYRQTLGQGPEFLTYFQNEAQLEKSRLLSDRFSAERPKGSFSTLEIQRTEQGDSAMYLCASSPEAGYTEAFFGQGTRLTVV.

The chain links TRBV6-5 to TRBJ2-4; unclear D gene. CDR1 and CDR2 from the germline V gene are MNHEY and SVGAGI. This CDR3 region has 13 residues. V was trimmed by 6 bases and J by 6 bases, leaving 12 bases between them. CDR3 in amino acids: CASRRPFGNIQYF. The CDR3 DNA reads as TGTGCCAGCAGGAGACCCTTCGGAAACATTCAGTACTTC.

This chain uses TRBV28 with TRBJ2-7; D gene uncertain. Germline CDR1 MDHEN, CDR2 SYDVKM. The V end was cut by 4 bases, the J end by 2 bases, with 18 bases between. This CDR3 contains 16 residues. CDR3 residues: CASSSNDRVGTYEQYF. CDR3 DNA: TGTGCCAGCAGTTCCAACGACCGAGTCGGAACCTACGAGCAGTACTTC.

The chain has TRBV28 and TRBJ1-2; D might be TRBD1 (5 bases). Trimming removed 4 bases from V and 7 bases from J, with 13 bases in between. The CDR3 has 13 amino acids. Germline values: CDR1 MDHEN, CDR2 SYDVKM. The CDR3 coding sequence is TGTGCCAGCAGTTGGGGGAAGGAGTTTGGCTACACCTTC. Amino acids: CASSWGKEFGYTF.

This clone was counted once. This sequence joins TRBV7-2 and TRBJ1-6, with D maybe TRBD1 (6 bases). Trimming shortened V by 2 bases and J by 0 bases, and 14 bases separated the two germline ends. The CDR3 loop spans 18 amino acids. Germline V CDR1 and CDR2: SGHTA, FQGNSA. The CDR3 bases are TGTGCCAGCAGCTTACGAGCGGGGGCGAGCTCCTATAATTCACCCCTCCACTTT. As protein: CASSLRAGASSYNSPLHF.

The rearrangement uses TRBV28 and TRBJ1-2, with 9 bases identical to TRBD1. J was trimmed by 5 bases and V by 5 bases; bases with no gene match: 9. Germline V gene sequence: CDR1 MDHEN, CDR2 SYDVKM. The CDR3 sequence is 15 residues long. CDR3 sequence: CASSTGTGREYGYTF. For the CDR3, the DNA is TGTGCCAGCAGTACCGGGACAGGGAGGGAGTATGGCTACACCTTC.

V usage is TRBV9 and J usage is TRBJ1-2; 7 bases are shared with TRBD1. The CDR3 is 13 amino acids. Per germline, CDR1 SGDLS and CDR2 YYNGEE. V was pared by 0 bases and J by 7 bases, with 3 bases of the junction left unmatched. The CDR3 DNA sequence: TGTGCCAGCAGCGTAGAACAGGGGCCTGGCTACACCTTC. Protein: CASSVEQGPGYTF. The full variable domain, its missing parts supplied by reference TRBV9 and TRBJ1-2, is DSGVTQTPKHLITATGQRVTLRCSPRSGDLSVYWYQQSLDQGLQFLIQYYNGEERAKGNILERFSAQQFPDLHSELNLSSLELGDSALYFCASSVEQGPGYTFGSGTRLTVV.

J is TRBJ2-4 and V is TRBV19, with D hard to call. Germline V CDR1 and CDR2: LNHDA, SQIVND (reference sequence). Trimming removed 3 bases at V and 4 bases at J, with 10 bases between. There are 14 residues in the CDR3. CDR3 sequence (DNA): TGTGCCAGTAGTATTCAGGCTGGAAAAAACATTCAGTACTTC. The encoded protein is CASSIQAGKNIQYF. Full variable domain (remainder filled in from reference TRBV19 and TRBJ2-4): DGGITQSPKYLFRKEGQNVTLSCEQNLNHDAMYWYRQDPGQGLRLIYYSQIVNDFQKGDIAEGYSVSREKKESFPLTVTSAQKNPTAFYLCASSIQAGKNIQYFGAGTRLSVL.

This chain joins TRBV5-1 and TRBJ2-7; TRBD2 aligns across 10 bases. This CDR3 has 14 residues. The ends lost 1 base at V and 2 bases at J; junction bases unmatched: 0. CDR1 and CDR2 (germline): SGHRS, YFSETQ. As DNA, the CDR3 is TGCGCCAGCAGCTTGACTAGCGGGGCCTACGAGCAGTACTTC. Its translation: CASSLTSGAYEQYF.

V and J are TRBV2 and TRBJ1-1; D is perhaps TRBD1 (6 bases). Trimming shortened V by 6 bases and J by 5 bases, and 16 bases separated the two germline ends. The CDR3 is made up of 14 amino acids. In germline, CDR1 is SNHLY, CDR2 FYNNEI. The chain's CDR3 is CASRERTVWTEAFF. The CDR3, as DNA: TGTGCCAGCAGGGAGAGGACAGTTTGGACTGAAGCTTTCTTT. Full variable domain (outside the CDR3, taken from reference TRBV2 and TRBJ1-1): EPEVTQTPSHQVTQMGQEVILRCVPISNHLYFYWYRQILGQKVEFLVSFYNNEISEKSEIFDDQFSVERPDGSNFTLKIRSTKLEDSAMYFCASRERTVWTEAFFGQGTRLTVV.

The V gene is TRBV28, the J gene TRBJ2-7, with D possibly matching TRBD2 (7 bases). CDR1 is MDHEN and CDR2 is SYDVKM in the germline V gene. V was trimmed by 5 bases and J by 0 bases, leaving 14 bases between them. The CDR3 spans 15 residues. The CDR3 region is CASSPWAGASYEQYF. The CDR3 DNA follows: TGTGCCAGCAGTCCCTGGGCGGGGGCCTCCTACGAGCAGTACTTC.

The CDR3 reads CASSLVTGNSMRGKLFF. Here the CDR3 DNA reads TGTGCCAGCAGTTTGGTGACAGGGAATTCCATGAGAGGAAAACTGTTTTTT. This chain connects TRBV27 to TRBJ1-4, with 7 bases fitting TRBD1. The CDR3 loop spans 17 amino acids. The V gene end was trimmed by 3 bases and the J gene end by 10 bases; junction bases not matched to a gene: 17. CDR1 is MNHEY, CDR2 SMNVEV, per germline (reference sequence).

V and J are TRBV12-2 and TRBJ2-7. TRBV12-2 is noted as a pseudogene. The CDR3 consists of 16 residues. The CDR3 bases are TGTGCAAGTCGCCCCTCTTGGGGGGCCCGGTACAGCGAGCAGTACTTC. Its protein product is CASRPSWGARYSEQYF.